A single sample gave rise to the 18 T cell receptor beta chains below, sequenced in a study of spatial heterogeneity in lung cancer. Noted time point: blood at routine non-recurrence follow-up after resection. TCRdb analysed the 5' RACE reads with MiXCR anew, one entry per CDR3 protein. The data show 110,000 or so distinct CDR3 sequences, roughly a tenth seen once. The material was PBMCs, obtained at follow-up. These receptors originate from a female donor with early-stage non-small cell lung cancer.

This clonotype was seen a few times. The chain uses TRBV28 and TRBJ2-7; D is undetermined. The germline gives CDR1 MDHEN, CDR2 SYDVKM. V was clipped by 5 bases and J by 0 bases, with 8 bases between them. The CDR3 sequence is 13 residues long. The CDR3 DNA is TGTGCCAGCAGTCCCATAATCTCCTACGAGCAGTACTTC. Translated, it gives CASSPIISYEQYF.

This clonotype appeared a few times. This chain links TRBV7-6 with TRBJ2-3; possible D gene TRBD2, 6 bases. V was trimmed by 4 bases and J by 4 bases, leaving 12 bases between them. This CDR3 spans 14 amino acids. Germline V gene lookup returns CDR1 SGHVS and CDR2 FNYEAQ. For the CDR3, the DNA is TGTGCCAGCAGCTGGGAGGTTGGGGCAGATACGCAGTATTTT. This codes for CASSWEVGADTQYF.

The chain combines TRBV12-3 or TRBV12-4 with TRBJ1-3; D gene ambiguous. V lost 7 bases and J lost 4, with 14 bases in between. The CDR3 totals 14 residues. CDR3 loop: CASMASGPGNTIYF. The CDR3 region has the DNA TGTGCCAGCATGGCTTCTGGTCCGGGAAACACCATATATTTT.

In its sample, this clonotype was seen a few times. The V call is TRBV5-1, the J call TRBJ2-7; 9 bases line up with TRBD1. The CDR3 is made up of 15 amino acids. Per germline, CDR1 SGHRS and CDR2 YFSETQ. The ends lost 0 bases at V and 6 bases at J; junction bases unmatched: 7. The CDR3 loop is CASSLVVTGGREQYF. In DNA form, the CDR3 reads TGCGCCAGCAGCTTGGTGGTGACAGGGGGACGCGAGCAGTACTTC.

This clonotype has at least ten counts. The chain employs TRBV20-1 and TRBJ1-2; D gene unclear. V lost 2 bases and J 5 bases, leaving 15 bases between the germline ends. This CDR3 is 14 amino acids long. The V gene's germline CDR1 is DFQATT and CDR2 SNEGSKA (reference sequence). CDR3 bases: TGCAGTGCTAGATCGGCCCGGTATCCTTATGGCTACACCTTC. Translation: CSARSARYPYGYTF.

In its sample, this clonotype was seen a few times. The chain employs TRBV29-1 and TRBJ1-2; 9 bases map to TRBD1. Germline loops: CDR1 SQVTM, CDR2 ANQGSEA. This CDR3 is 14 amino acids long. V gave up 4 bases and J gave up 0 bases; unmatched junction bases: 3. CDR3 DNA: TGCAGCGTTGTTGGACAGGGGACTAACTATGGCTACACCTTC. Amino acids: CSVVGQGTNYGYTF.

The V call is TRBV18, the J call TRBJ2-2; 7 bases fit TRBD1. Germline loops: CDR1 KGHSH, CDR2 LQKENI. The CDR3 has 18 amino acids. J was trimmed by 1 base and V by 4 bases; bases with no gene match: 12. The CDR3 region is CASSLRDSNTQNTGELFF. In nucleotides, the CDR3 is TGTGCCAGCTCACTCCGGGACAGCAATACCCAGAACACCGGGGAGCTGTTTTTT.

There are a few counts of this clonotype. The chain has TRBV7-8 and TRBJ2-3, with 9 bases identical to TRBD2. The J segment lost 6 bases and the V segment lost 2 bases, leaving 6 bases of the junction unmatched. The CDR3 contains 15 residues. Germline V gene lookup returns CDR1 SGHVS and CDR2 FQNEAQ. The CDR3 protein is CASSLLAGRGDTQYF. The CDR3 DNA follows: TGTGCCAGCAGCTTACTAGCGGGAAGGGGGGATACGCAGTATTTT.

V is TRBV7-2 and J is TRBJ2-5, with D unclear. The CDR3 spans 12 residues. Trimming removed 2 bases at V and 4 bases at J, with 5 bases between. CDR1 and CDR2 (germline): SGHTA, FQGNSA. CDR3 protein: CASSLHGETQYF. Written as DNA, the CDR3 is TGTGCCAGCAGCTTACACGGAGAGACCCAGTACTTC.

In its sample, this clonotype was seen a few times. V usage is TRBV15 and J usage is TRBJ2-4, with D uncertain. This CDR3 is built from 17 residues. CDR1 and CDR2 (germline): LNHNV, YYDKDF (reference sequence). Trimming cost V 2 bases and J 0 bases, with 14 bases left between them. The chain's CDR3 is CATSRPFDRPAKNIQYF. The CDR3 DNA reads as TGTGCCACCAGCAGACCCTTCGACCGCCCAGCCAAAAACATTCAGTACTTC.

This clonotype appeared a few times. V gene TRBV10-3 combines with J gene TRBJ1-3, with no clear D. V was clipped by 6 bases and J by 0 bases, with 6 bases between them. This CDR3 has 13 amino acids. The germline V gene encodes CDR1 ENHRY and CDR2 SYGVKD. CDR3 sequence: CAIRESSGNTIYF. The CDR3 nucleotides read TGTGCCATCAGAGAAAGCTCTGGAAACACCATATATTTT.

CDR3 sequence reads: CATSDTSPVSNEQFF. Written as DNA, the CDR3 is TGTGCCACCAGTGATACTAGCCCCGTTTCGAATGAGCAGTTCTTC. The rearrangement uses TRBV24-1 and TRBJ2-1, with D possibly matching TRBD2 (6 bases). With 3 bases removed from V and 7 bases from J, the gap between germline ends came to 15 bases. The CDR3 has 15 amino acids. Germline CDR1 reads KGHDR; CDR2 reads SFDVKD.

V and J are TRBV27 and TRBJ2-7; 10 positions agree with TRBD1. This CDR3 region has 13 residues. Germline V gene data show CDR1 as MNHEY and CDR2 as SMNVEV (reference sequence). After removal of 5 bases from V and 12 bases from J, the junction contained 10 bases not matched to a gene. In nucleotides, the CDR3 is TGTGCCAGCAGTCGCGACAGGGGGCACTGGGGGTACTTC. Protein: CASSRDRGHWGYF.

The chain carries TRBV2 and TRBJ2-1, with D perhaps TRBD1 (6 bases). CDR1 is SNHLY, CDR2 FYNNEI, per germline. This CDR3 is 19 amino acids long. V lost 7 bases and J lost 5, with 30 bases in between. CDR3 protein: CASMGRGFGAGLHNNEQFF. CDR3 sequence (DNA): TGTGCCAGCATGGGCAGGGGCTTCGGGGCGGGCCTACATAACAATGAGCAGTTCTTC.

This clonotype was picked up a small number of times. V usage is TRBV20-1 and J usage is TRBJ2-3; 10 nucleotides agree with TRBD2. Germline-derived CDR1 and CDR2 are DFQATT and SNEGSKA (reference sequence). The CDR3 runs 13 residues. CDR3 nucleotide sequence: TGCATCCCAGCGGGGGGGCCAGCAGATACGCAGTATTTT. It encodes CIPAGGPADTQYF.

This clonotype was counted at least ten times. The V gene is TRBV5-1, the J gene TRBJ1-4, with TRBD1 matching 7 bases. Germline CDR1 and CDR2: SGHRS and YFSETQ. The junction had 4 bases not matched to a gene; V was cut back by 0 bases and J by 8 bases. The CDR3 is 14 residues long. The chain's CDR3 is CASSLGTGLEKLFF. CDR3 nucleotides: TGCGCCAGCAGCTTGGGGACAGGATTAGAAAAACTGTTTTTT.

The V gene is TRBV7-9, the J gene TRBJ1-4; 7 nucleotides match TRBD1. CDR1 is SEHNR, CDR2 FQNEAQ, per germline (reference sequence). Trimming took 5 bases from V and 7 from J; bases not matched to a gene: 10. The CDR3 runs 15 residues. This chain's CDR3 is CASSALLGGGEKLFF. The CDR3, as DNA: TGTGCCAGCAGCGCCCTTCTAGGGGGCGGTGAAAAACTGTTTTTT.

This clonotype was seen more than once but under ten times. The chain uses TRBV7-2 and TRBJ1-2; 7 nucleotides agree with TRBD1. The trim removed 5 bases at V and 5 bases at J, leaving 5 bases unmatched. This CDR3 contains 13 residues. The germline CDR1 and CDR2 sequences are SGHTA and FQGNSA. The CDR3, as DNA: TGTGCCAGCAGCCCCCAGACAGGGTATGGCTACACCTTC. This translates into CASSPQTGYGYTF.